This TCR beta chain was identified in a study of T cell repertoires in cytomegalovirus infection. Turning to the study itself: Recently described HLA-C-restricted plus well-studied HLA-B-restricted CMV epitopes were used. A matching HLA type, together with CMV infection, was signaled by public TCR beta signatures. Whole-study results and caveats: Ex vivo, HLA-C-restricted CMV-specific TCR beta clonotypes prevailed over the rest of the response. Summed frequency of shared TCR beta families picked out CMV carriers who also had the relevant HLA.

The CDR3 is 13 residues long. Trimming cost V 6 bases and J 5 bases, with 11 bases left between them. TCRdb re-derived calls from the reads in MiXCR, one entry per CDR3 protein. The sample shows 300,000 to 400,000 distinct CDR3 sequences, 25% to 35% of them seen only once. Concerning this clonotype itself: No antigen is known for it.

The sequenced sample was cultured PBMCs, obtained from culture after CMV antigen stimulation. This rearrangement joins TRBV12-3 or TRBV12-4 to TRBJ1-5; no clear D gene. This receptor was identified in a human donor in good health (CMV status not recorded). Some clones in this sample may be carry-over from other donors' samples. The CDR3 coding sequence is TGTGCCAGCAGATTTGAGGAGGATCAGCCCCAGCATTTT. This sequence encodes CASRFEEDQPQHF.